This TCR beta chain was retrieved from a study of blood T cell repertoires in COVID-19. Only in-frame clones appear in the TCRdb table, and some are missing; sequencing was by immunoSEQ multiplex PCR. The data hold about 81,000 clones, with roughly 90% observed a single time. Trimming left V 0 bases short and J 2 bases short, with 12 bases between. CDR1 SGHDN and CDR2 FVKESK come from the germline V gene. The CDR3 has 16 residues. The TCR sequence derives from a man between 65 and 79 years old with active or convalescent COVID-19. The genes are TRBV14 and TRBJ2-3; a weak D match, TRBD2 (7 bases). The sample taken for sequencing was peripheral blood. The CDR3 DNA reads as TGTGCCAGCAGCCAAGACGGGGGGCGTCACACAGATACGCAGTATTTT. Protein product: CASSQDGGRHTDTQYF.